A selection of T cell receptor beta chains follows, all from one sample in a study of vaccination effects on CD4 cells after COVID-19. Libraries were prepared by immunoSEQ multiplex PCR; TCRdb keeps only in-frame clonotypes and omits some of them. This table has 67,000 or so clones, around 72% appearing once. Antigens for these TCRs are unknown. Sequencing was performed on CD4+ T cells from PBMCs cultured with HCoV-OC43 spike peptides, taken before COVID-19 vaccination. The source of these receptors is a human donor who received a COVID-19 vaccine. Each CDR3 is given with its conserved first and last residue. The D gene is left open where the match is weak. Rows may omit the clone size; those that give it use once, few, many or a size class.

clone size: .
J gene: TRBJ2-5
V gene: TRBV5-1
CDR3 length: 16
D gene: .
CDR3 protein: CASSLSYRRSQETQYF
CDR3 DNA: TGCGCCAGCAGCTTGAGCTACCGACGTAGCCAAGAGACCCAGTACTTC

clone size: .
J gene: TRBJ1-2
V gene: TRBV30
CDR3 length: 14
D gene: .
CDR3 protein: CAWSVRVPAAGYTF
CDR3 DNA: TGTGCCTGGAGTGTACGCGTGCCCGCGGCGGGCTACACCTTC

clone size: .
J gene: TRBJ1-2
V gene: TRBV19
CDR3 length: 17
D gene: TRBD1
CDR3 protein: CASSRWTGLESNYGYTF
CDR3 DNA: TGTGCCAGTAGTAGATGGACAGGGCTAGAATCGAACTATGGCTACACCTTC

clone size: few
J gene: TRBJ2-2
V gene: TRBV19
CDR3 length: 14
D gene: .
CDR3 protein: CASTLGPNTGELFF
CDR3 DNA: TGTGCCAGTACCCTGGGCCCGAACACCGGGGAGCTGTTTTTT

clone size: .
J gene: TRBJ1-1
V gene: TRBV28
CDR3 length: 14
D gene: .
CDR3 protein: CASSFLAGDTEAFF
CDR3 DNA: TGTGCCAGCAGTTTCTTAGCGGGGGACACTGAAGCTTTCTTT

clone size: .
J gene: TRBJ1-2
V gene: TRBV4-2
CDR3 length: 15
D gene: .
CDR3 protein: CASSQTTGVNYGYTF
CDR3 DNA: TGTGCCAGCAGCCAGACGACAGGAGTTAACTATGGCTACACCTTC

clone size: .
J gene: TRBJ2-5
V gene: TRBV6-6
CDR3 length: 16
D gene: TRBD1
CDR3 protein: CASSGQGGWLQETQYF
CDR3 DNA: TGTGCCAGCAGTGGACAGGGAGGATGGTTGCAAGAGACCCAGTACTTC

clone size: few
J gene: TRBJ2-3
V gene: TRBV24-1
CDR3 length: 13
D gene: .
CDR3 protein: CATGIGSTDTQYF
CDR3 DNA: TGTGCCACCGGGATAGGGAGCACAGATACGCAGTATTTT

clone size: .
J gene: TRBJ2-2
V gene: TRBV9
CDR3 length: 14
D gene: .
CDR3 protein: CASSPGPHTGELFF
CDR3 DNA: TGTGCCAGCAGCCCTGGGCCCCACACCGGGGAGCTGTTTTTT

clone size: .
J gene: TRBJ1-6
V gene: TRBV7-3
CDR3 length: 14
D gene: TRBD1
CDR3 protein: CASSMTGGDSPLHF
CDR3 DNA: TGTGCCAGCAGCATGACAGGGGGCGATTCACCCCTCCACTTT

clone size: .
J gene: TRBJ1-4
V gene: TRBV5-1
CDR3 length: 16
D gene: .
CDR3 protein: CASSLIPTGTSEKLFF
CDR3 DNA: TGCGCCAGCAGCTTGATTCCCACAGGGACTAGCGAAAAACTGTTTTTT